Following are 9 T cell receptor beta chains from one sample sequenced in a study of read filtering for tumor transcriptome and immune sequencing. Molecular barcoded adaptors covering alpha/delta and beta/gamma chains were used on 400 to 450 ng RNA. MiXCR, run by TCRdb on the reads, gives a single entry per CDR3 protein. The top ten clones hold 9.5% to 11% of a sample with 100,000 to 150,000 distinct CDR3 sequences, 10% to 15% of them seen once. The sequenced sample consisted of a population of CD138-negative cells sorted from bone marrow. Receptors were obtained from a donor at least 40 years old with multiple myeloma.

This clonotype was detected many times. J is TRBJ2-2 and V is TRBV5-1; D is uncertain. In germline, CDR1 is SGHRS, CDR2 YFSETQ. Trimming cost V 4 bases and J 7 bases, with 23 bases left between them. The CDR3 length is 17 residues. CDR3 DNA: TGCGCCAGCAGCCTCCTAGGGATATCTTGGACCAACGGGGAGCTGTTTTTT. This encodes CASSLLGISWTNGELFF.

A note on this clonotype: Mismatch with germline at one junction end may stem from a read error. The chain carries TRBV12-3 or TRBV12-4 and TRBJ1-1, with D maybe TRBD1 (5 bases). The CDR3 has 12 amino acids. This chain's CDR3 is CASSFLDTGAFF. DNA for the CDR3: TGTGCCAGCAGTTTTCTGGACACTGGAGCTTTCTTT.

Comments on this clonotype: A much larger clone lies one base from this, so it may be a read error. This sequence joins TRBV25-1 and TRBJ2-1; D gene uncertain. This CDR3 has 12 amino acids. Looked up from germline, CDR1 is MGHDK and CDR2 is SYGVNS. V was pared by 5 bases and J by 12 bases, with 14 bases between. CDR3 in amino acids: CASSMNGYRQFF. CDR3 bases: TGTGCCAGCAGTATGAACGGTTACAGGCAGTTCTTC.

This clonotype came up many times. The chain combines TRBV7-3 with TRBJ2-6; D may be TRBD1 (5 bases). This CDR3 has 16 amino acids. V lost 5 bases to trimming and J lost 2 bases, with 13 bases between them. Germline loops: CDR1 SGHTA, CDR2 FQGTGA. The CDR3 sequence is CASSLSTVTGANVLTF. CDR3 DNA sequence: TGTGCCAGCAGCCTCTCGACAGTTACTGGGGCCAACGTCCTGACTTTC.

The table lists this clonotype with many counts. The chain has TRBV20-1 and TRBJ2-5; D unresolved. The germline gives CDR1 DFQATT, CDR2 SNEGSKA (reference sequence). There are 14 residues in the CDR3. Between the trimmed V and J ends, which lost 2 bases and 2 bases, there was a span of 12 bases. The CDR3 reads CSARKPPSQETQYF. The CDR3 DNA follows: TGCAGTGCTAGAAAGCCGCCTTCACAAGAGACCCAGTACTTC.

Regarding this clonotype: With a much larger clone just one base away, this may be a read error. V usage is TRBV5-1 and J usage is TRBJ1-1, with 7 bases lining up with TRBD1. This CDR3 region has 16 residues. CDR1 is SGHRS, CDR2 YFSETQ, per germline. The CDR3 protein is CARSLGTVSTNTEAFF. The CDR3 coding sequence is TGCGCCCGCAGCTTGGGGACAGTCAGTACGAACACTGAAGCTTTCTTT.

This clonotype was recorded many times. V and J are TRBV5-1 and TRBJ2-1; D remains unclear. Trimming stripped 0 bases from V and 5 bases from J, with 6 bases between. This CDR3 spans 13 amino acids. The germline CDR1 and CDR2 sequences are SGHRS and YFSETQ. CDR3 protein: CASSLDVDNEQFF. The CDR3 DNA follows: TGCGCCAGCAGCTTGGATGTTGACAATGAGCAGTTCTTC.

This clonotype was observed many times. The rearrangement uses TRBV29-1 and TRBJ2-5; TRBD2 is a possible D gene (6 bases). V lost 6 bases and J lost 3, with 14 bases in between. This CDR3 spans 13 amino acids. From germline, CDR1 is SQVTM and CDR2 ANQGSEA. This CDR3 is CSVGEVGEETQYF. CDR3 DNA: TGCAGCGTGGGGGAGGTCGGTGAAGAGACCCAGTACTTC. Filled out from reference TRBV29-1 and TRBJ2-5, the complete variable domain reads SAVISQKPSRDICQRGTSLTIQCQVDSQVTMMFWYRQQPGQSLTLIATANQGSEATYESGFVIDKFPISRPNLTFSTLTVSNMSPEDSSIYLCSVGEVGEETQYFGPGTRLLVL.

This clonotype showed up many times. The gene calls are TRBV12-3 or TRBV12-4 and TRBJ1-1; a weak D match, TRBD1 (6 bases). This CDR3 spans 14 amino acids. The V end was cut by 3 bases, the J end by 1 base, with 9 bases between. CDR3 protein: CASSLRRGNTEAFF. The CDR3 nucleotides read TGTGCCAGCAGTTTGCGCAGGGGGAACACTGAAGCTTTCTTT.